This T cell receptor beta chain appears in the sequencing data of a study of glioma-infiltrating T cells after dendritic cell vaccination. The repertoire was sequenced with immunoSEQ multiplex PCR; TCRdb's copy has only in-frame clones and lacks some. Found here are roughly 80,000 clones, around 86% of them singletons; the top ten hold about 2.2%. The sample's time point: after dendritic cell vaccination, including at tumor progression/relapse. Patients had residual fresh-frozen tumor tissue and more than two years of survival data. Trimming removed 5 bases at V and 4 bases at J, with 12 bases between. CDR1 and CDR2 (germline): SQVTM, ANQGSEA. The length of the CDR3 is 12 residues. Regarding this clone: The antigen is unknown.

General observations from the study: Longer survival after dendritic cell vaccination followed higher pretreatment TIL content.

The TCR was taken from a human donor with glioblastoma. The sequencing here drew on blood, taken after dendritic cell vaccination. The chain has TRBV29-1 and TRBJ2-7; D perhaps matches TRBD1 (6 bases). CDR3 in DNA: TGCAGCGTTTCCTCAGGGGCTTACGAGCAGTACTTC. Translated: CSVSSGAYEQYF.